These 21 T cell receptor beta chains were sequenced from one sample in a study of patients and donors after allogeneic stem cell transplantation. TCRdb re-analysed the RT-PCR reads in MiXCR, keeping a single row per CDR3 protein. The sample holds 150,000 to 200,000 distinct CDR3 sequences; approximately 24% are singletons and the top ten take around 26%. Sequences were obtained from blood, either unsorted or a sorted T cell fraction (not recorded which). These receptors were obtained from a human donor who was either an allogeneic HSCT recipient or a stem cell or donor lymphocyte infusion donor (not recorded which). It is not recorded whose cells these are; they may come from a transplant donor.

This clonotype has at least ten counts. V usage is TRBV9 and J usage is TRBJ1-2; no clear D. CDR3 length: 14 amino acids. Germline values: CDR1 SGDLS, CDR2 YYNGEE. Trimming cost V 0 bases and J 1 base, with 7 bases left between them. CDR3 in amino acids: CASSVDVSNYGYTF. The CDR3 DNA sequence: TGTGCCAGCAGCGTAGACGTCAGTAACTATGGCTACACCTTC.

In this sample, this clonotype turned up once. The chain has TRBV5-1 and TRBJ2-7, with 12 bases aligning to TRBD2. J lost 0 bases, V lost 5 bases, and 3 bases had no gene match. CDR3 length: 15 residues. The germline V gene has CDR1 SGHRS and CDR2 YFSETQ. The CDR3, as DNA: TGCGCCAGCAGTTTGACTAGCGGGGGCTCCTACGAGCAGTACTTC. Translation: CASSLTSGGSYEQYF.

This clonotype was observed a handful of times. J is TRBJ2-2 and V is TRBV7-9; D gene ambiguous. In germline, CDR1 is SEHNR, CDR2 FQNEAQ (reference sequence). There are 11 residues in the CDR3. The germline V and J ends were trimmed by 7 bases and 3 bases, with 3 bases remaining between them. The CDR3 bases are TGTGCCAGCATTGACACCGGGGAGCTGTTTTTT. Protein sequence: CASIDTGELFF.

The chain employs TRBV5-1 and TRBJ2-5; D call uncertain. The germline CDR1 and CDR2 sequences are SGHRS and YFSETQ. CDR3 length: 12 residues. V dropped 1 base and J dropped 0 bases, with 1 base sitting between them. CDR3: CASSLYQETQYF. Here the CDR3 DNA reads TGCGCCAGCAGCTTGTACCAAGAGACCCAGTACTTC.

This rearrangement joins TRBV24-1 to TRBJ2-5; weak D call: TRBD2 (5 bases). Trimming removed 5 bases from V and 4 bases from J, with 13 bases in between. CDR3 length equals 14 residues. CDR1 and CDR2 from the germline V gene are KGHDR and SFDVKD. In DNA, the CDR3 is TGTGCCACCAGTGCAAGGGATCGGGGAGAGACCCAGTACTTC. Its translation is CATSARDRGETQYF.

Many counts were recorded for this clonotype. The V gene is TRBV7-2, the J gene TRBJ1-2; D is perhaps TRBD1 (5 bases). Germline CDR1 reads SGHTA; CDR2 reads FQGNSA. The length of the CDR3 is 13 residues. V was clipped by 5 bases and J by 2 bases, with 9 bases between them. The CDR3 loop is CASSNDRNYGYTF. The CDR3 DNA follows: TGTGCCAGCAGCAACGACAGAAACTATGGCTACACCTTC.

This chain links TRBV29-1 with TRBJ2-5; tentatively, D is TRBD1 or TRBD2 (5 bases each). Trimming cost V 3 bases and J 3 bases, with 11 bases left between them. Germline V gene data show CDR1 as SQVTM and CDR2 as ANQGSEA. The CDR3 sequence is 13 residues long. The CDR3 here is CSVEGRSEETQYF. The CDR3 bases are TGCAGCGTTGAGGGACGGAGCGAAGAGACCCAGTACTTC.

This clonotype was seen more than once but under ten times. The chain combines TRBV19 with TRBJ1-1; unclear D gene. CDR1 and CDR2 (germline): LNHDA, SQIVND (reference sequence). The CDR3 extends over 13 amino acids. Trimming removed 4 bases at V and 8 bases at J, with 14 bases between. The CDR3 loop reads CASSTSTETEAFF. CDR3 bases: TGTGCCAGTAGTACGTCAACAGAGACGGAAGCTTTCTTT. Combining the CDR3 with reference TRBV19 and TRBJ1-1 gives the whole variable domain DGGITQSPKYLFRKEGQNVTLSCEQNLNHDAMYWYRQDPGQGLRLIYYSQIVNDFQKGDIAEGYSVSREKKESFPLTVTSAQKNPTAFYLCASSTSTETEAFFGQGTRLTVV.

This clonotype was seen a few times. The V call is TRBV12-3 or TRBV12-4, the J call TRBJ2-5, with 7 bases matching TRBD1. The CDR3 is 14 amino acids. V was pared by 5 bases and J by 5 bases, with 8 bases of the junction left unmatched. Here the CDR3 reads CASSHHDRVETQYF. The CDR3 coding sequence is TGTGCCAGCAGTCACCACGACAGGGTTGAGACCCAGTACTTC.

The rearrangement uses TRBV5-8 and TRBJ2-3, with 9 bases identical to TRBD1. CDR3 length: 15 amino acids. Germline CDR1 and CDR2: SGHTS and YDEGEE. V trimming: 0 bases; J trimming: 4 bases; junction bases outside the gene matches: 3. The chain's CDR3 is CASSLGGTGPDTQYF. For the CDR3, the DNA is TGTGCCAGCAGCTTGGGCGGGACAGGGCCAGATACGCAGTATTTT.

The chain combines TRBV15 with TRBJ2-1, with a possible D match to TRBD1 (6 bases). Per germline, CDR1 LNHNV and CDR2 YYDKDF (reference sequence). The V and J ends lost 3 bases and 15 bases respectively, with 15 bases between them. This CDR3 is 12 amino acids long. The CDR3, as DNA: TGTGCCACCAGCAGTACCCAGGGGCTAGTGTTCTTC. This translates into CATSSTQGLVFF.

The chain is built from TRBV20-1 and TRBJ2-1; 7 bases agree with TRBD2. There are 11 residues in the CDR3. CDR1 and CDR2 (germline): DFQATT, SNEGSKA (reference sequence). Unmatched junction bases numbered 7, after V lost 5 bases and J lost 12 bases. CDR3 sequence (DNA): TGCAGTGCTCCTTTCGGCGGGGGGCAGTTCTTC. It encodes CSAPFGGGQFF.

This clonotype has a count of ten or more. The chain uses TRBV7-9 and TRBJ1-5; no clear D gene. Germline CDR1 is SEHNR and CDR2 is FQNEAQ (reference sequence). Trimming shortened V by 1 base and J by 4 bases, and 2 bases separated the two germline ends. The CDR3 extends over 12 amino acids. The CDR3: CASSLDNQPQHF. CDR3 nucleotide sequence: TGTGCCAGCAGCTTAGATAATCAGCCCCAGCATTTT.

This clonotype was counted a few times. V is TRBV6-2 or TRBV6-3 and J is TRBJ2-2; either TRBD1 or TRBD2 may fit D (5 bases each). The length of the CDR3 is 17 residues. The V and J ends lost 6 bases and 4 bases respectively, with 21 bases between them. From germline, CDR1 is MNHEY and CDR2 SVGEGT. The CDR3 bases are TGTGCCAGCAGCCGCCTCCGGGACGTCTCTGGCACCGGGGAGCTGTTTTTT. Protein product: CASSRLRDVSGTGELFF.

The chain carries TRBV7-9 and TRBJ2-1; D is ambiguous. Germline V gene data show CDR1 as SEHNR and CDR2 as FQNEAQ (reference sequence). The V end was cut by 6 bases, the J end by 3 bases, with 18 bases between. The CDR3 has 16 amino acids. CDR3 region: CASRAPRIGGYNEQFF. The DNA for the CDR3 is TGTGCCAGCAGAGCCCCCCGTATAGGCGGCTACAATGAGCAGTTCTTC.

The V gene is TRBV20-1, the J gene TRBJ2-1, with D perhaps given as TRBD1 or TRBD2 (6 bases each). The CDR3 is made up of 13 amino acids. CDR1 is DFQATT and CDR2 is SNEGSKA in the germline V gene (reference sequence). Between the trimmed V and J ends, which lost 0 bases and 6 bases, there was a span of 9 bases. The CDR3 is CSARDPGANEQFF. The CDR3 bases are TGCAGTGCTAGAGATCCGGGGGCCAATGAGCAGTTCTTC.

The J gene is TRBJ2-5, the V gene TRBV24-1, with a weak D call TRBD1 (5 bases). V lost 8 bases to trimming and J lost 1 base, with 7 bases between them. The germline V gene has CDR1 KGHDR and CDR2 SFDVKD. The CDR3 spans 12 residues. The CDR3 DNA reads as TGTGCCACCATGGGGCTCCAAGAGACCCAGTACTTC. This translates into CATMGLQETQYF.

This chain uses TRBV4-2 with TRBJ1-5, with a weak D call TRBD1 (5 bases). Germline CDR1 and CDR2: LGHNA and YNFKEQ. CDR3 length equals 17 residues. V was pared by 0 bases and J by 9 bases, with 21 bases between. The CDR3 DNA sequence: TGTGCCAGCAGCCAAGAAGATCGAAGGACAACCCCACGGCCCCAGCATTTT. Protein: CASSQEDRRTTPRPQHF.

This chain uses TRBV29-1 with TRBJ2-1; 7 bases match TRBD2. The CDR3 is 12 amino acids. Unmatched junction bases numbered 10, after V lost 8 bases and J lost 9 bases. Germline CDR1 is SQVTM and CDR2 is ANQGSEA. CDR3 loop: CSHRWGGGEQFF. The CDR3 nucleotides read TGCAGCCACCGGTGGGGGGGAGGTGAGCAGTTCTTC.

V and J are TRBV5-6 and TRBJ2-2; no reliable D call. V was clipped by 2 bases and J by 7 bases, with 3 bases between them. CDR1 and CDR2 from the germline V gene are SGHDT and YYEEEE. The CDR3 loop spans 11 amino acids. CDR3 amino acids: CASSFNGELFF. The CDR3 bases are TGTGCCAGCAGCTTTAACGGGGAGCTGTTTTTT.

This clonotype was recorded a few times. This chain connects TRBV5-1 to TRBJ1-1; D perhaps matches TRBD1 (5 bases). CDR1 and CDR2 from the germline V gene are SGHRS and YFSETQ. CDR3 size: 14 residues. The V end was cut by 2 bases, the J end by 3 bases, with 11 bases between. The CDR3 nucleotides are TGCGCCAGCAGCTTCGCAGGGAGGTACACTGAAGCTTTCTTT. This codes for CASSFAGRYTEAFF.